The rows below give T cell receptor beta chains drawn from one sample of a study of shared clonotypes between healthy human individuals. Assay used: immunoSEQ multiplex PCR; TCRdb lists only in-frame clones, some missing. The repertoire consists of some 1.5 million clones, with roughly 96% occurring once and the leading ten covering 0.95% to 1.5%. The specimen sequenced was naive CD4+ T cells sorted from blood. The origin of the receptors is a man aged 25 to 45 in good health. The CDR3 runs from the conserved cysteine through the conserved F or W. D genes are given only for firm matches. A row's size may be missing; if present it is once, few, many or a size class.

v_call	j_call	clone_size	d_call	cdr3_nt	cdr3_aa
TRBV5-1	TRBJ2-3	.	TRBD1	TGCGCCAGCACCCCCAGGGGGATGGAGGTAGATACGCAGTATTTT	CASTPRGMEVDTQYF
TRBV28	TRBJ1-4	.	TRBD1	TGTGCCAGCAGTCGGGACAGTACAGGTGAAAAACTGTTTTTT	CASSRDSTGEKLFF
TRBV7-6	TRBJ2-3	.	.	TGTGCCAGCAGCCCCAGATATCAGGGGAGGCGAGATACGCAGTATTTT	CASSPRYQGRRDTQYF
TRBV5-1	TRBJ2-7	.	TRBD2	TGCGCCAGCAGGAATAGCGGGAGTTCATACGAGCAGTACTTC	CASRNSGSSYEQYF
TRBV12-5	TRBJ2-1	.	.	TGTGCTAGTGGTTTGGGGACAGACTACAATGAGCAGTTCTTC	CASGLGTDYNEQFF
TRBV28	TRBJ2-1	.	TRBD2	TGTGCCAGCAGAGAAATAGCGGGAGGGCCTGGAAATGAGCAGTTCTTC	CASREIAGGPGNEQFF
TRBV11-3	TRBJ2-2	.	TRBD2	TGTGCCAGCAGCAAGGGACTAGCGGGAGAGCTGTTTTTT	CASSKGLAGELFF
TRBV5-1	TRBJ2-7	.	TRBD2	TGCGCCAGCAGCCTCCTGGCGGGAGGAAACACCTACGAGCAGTACTTC	CASSLLAGGNTYEQYF
TRBV7-3	TRBJ1-1	.	.	TGTGCCAGCAGCTTAAACGGGGGCCGCGAAGCTTTCTTT	CASSLNGGREAFF
TRBV6-6	TRBJ1-1	.	.	TGTGCCAGCAGTCCCCCAACGAACACTGAAGCTTTCTTT	CASSPPTNTEAFF
TRBV2	TRBJ2-1	.	.	TGTGCCAGCAGTGAAGAGGCTAGCTCGTTCCATGAGCAGTTCTTC	CASSEEASSFHEQFF
TRBV28	TRBJ1-2	few	TRBD1	TGTGCCAGCAGTTCGGACAGGGGGCGGCCATGGGGCTACACCTTC	CASSSDRGRPWGYTF
TRBV19	TRBJ2-2	.	TRBD2	TGTGCCAGTAGTGGGACTAGCGGGAGTAACACCGGGGAGCTGTTTTTT	CASSGTSGSNTGELFF
TRBV10-2	TRBJ2-5	.	.	TGCGCCAGCAGTGAGTCCCGGGTCAGGGCTGAGAGAGAGACCCAGTACTTC	CASSESRVRAERETQYF
TRBV25-1	TRBJ2-1	.	TRBD2	TGTGCCAGCAGTGAGAACACACCGGGACTAGCGGGAGGTGAGCAGTTCTTC	CASSENTPGLAGGEQFF
TRBV10-1	TRBJ2-2	.	.	TGCGCCAGCACCCTCCCCACGGGGACGAACACCGGGGAGCTGTTTTTT	CASTLPTGTNTGELFF
TRBV18	TRBJ2-6	.	TRBD2	TGTGCCAGCTCGCTCCTACGTGGGGGAACTAGCGGGAGCCTTGGGGCCAACGTCCTGACTTTC	CASSLLRGGTSGSLGANVLTF
TRBV4-3	TRBJ2-3	.	TRBD2	TGCGCCAGCAGCCAAAGGGTTAGCGGGAGGGCCGCAGATACGCAGTATTTT	CASSQRVSGRAADTQYF
TRBV7-9	TRBJ2-5	.	TRBD1	TGTGCCAGCAGCCGAGGGGACAGGGGTAATCGAGAGACCCAGTACTTC	CASSRGDRGNRETQYF
TRBV28	TRBJ2-1	.	.	TGTGCCAGCACCGAACTTGGGGGAGGGGGTGAGCAGTTCTTC	CASTELGGGGEQFF
TRBV5-1	TRBJ1-2	.	TRBD1	TGCGCCAGCAGCGATACCGGGACAGGGGGCGTCGGTGGCTACACCTTC	CASSDTGTGGVGGYTF
TRBV25-1	TRBJ2-7	.	TRBD1	TGTGCCAGCACAGGGGACAGCTCTCTATACGAGCAGTACTTC	CASTGDSSLYEQYF
TRBV5-4	TRBJ2-1	.	TRBD2	TGTGCCAGCAGCCCCGGGACTAGCGGGAGGAATGAGCAGTTCTTC	CASSPGTSGRNEQFF
TRBV5-6	TRBJ1-1	.	.	TGTGCCAGCAGCTTCAGGGCGGGGGCTGAAGCTTTCTTT	CASSFRAGAEAFF
TRBV18	TRBJ2-3	.	.	TGTGCCAGCTCACACTCGGACGGACTCACAGATACGCAGTATTTT	CASSHSDGLTDTQYF
TRBV14	TRBJ2-1	.	TRBD2	TGTGCCAGCAGCCAAAGCCAACTAGCGGTCTACAATGAGCAGTTCTTC	CASSQSQLAVYNEQFF
TRBV18	TRBJ2-7	.	.	TGTGCCAGCTCATCCACCTACGAGCAGTACTTC	CASSSTYEQYF
TRBV5-8	TRBJ2-7	.	.	TGTGCCAGCAGCTCAAGGAACGACAGGACGTACGAGCAGTACTTC	CASSSRNDRTYEQYF
TRBV27	TRBJ2-7	.	.	TGTGCCAGCAGTTTTTGGGGGGCGCGGGCCTACGAGCAGTACTTC	CASSFWGARAYEQYF
TRBV9	TRBJ1-4	.	TRBD1	TGTGCCAGCAGCGCTGACAGGGCGACTAATGAAAAACTGTTTTTT	CASSADRATNEKLFF
TRBV7-8	TRBJ2-1	once	.	TGTGCCAGCAGCCCCTCAGGGAGCTACAATGAGCAGTTCTTC	CASSPSGSYNEQFF
TRBV6-5	TRBJ1-2	.	.	TGTGCCAGCAGTCCAGACACGGGCTACACCTTC	CASSPDTGYTF
TRBV5-5	TRBJ1-5	.	.	TGTGCCAGCAGCTTGTCGTACACCAACAATCAGCCCCAGCATTTT	CASSLSYTNNQPQHF
TRBV7-9	TRBJ2-1	.	.	TGTGCCAGCAGCTCCTTCGGGGGTGTGAAGTTGGACAATGAGCAGTTCTTC	CASSSFGGVKLDNEQFF
TRBV5-1	TRBJ2-1	.	.	TGCGCCAGCAGCTTGGACGCAGAAAACAATGAGCAGTTCTTC	CASSLDAENNEQFF
TRBV4-3	TRBJ2-2	.	.	TGCGCCAGCAGCCAAGACCCCACCGGGGAGCTGTTTTTT	CASSQDPTGELFF
TRBV9	TRBJ2-7	.	TRBD2	TGTGCCAGCAGCGTAGGGTTAGCGGGAGAGTACGAGCAGTACTTC	CASSVGLAGEYEQYF
TRBV14	TRBJ1-2	.	.	TGTGCCAGCAGCCCCCGGGATACTGGGATACACACCTTC	CASSPRDTGIHTF